This TCR beta chain is drawn from a study of control samples from healthy donors and cancer patients (dated by TCRdb to the early 2020s). Library preparation was by the immunoSEQ multiplex PCR assay. The clones in this table, taken by TCRdb from immuneACCESS, are in-frame only. Not every clone is retained; where verified, under half of the shortfall comes from an unresolved V gene, and the cause of the rest is unknown. The sample has some 80,000 clones on record, about 90% of them singletons. The ten most abundant clones make up roughly 2% of the sample. There are 12 amino acids in the CDR3, from cysteine to phenylalanine inclusive. Just CDR3 DNA is preserved here, 36 bases in frame from base 1. The V end loses 1 base and the J end loses 9 bases, and a stretch of 8 bases separates them. CDR1 and CDR2 (KGHDR, SFDVKD) derive from the germline V gene. About this clone itself: This clone's antigen is unknown. Base qualities were left out, and no much larger clone turns up one base away.

The sequencing sample was made of PBMCs. The chain is made from TRBV24-1 and TRBJ1-1, with no confident D gene call. The sequence was obtained from a woman aged 55 to 70 with head and neck cancer. The DNA sequence is TGTGCCACCAGTGATTTTATGGGTAAAGCTTTCTTT. Its translation reads: CATSDFMGKAFF.